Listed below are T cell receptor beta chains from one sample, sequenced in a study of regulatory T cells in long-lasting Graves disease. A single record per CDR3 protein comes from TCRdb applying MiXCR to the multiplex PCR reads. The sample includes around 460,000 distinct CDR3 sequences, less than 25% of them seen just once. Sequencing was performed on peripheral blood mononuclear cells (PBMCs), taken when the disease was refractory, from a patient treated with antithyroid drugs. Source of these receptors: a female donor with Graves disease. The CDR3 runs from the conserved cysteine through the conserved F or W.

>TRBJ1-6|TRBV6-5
CASSLKISGPRALHF
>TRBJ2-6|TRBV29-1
CSVTPGLHLSGANVLTF
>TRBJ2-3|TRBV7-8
CASSARDFTDTQYF
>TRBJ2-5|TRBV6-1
CASSEAGGETQYF
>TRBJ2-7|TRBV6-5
CASSSDRRAQYF
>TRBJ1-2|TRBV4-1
CASRDISLWGYTF
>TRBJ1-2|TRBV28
CASSSLLGQGAYGYTF
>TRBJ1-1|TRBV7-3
CASSFVQGATEAFF
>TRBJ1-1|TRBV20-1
CSASFQAMEAFF
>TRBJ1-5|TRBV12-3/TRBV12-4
CASSLSTARYSNQPQHF
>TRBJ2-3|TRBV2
CASRAERATDTQYF
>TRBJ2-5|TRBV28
CASRRDQETQYF
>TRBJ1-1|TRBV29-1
CSVQGLDTEAFF
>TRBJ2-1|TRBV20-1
CSARDHSGRAEERFF
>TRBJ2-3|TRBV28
CASTPSGALTDTQYF
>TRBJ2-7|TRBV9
CASSLGTVGEQYF
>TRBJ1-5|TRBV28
CASSFGALNQPQHF
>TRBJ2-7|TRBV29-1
CSVEFGGASGTLEQYF
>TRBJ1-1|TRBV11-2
CASSPDRQTEAFF
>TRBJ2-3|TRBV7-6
CASSPSGGRSDTQYF
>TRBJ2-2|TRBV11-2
CASSLVIGELFF
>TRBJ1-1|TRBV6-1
CASIQGGRENTEAFF
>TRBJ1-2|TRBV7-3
CASSFTIQGRDGYTF
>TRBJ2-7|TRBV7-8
CASSLGRTGAFYEQYF
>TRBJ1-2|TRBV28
CASSRGGRLGNYGYTF
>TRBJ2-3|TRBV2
CASSEEDRATDTQYF
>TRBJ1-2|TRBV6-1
CASSGAFSSRGYTF
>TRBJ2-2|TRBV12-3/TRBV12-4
CASILGGGNTGELFF
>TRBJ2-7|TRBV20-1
CSALAGVVGEQYF
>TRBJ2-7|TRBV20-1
CSARDPGLTFYEQYF
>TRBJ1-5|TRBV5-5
CASSLHGQSNQPQHF
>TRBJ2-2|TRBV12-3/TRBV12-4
CACKRGGNTGELFF
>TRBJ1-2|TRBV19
CASRRSGGYTF
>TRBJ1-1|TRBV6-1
CASSQQGAGLNTEAFF
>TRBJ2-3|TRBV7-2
CASSSPGLAGGLLTDTQYF
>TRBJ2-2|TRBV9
CASRQGWNTGELFF
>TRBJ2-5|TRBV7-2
CASSLRNPQTQYF
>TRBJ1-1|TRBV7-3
CASSVTGGPATEAFF
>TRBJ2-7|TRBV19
CASSWGQAYEQYF
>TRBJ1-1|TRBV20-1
CSARDERQESLGTEAFF
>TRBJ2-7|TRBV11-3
CASSIVRDGEQYF
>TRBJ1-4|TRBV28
CASSFIGTGGNEKLFF
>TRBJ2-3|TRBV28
CATRDYLPTDTQYF
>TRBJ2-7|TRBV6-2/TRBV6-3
CASSSHGGTYEQYF
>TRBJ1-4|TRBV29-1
CSVEEIPRANEKLFF
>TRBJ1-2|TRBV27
CASSFFGTGRMTNYGYTF
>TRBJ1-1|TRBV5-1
CASSLVGGDEAFF
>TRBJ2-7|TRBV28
CASSSRPGTGGRYEQYF
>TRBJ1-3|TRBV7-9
CASRGDGGNTIYF
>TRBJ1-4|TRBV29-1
CSVVESGSNEKLFF
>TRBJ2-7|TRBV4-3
CASSQVDGGGEQYF
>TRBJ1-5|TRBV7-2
CASSLDGDFNQPQHF
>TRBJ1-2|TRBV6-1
CASSGDSRGGYTF